This TCR beta chain emerged from a study of control samples from healthy donors and cancer patients. This clone was found once. Produced via immunoSEQ multiplex PCR; TCRdb's table is partial and in-frame only. The top ten clones hold over 4.5% of a sample with 50,000 to 75,000 clones, roughly 85% of them seen once. The CDR3 is 16 residues long. Trimming pared 4 bases from V and 4 bases from J, leaving 15 bases between. Germline V CDR1 and CDR2: SGDLS, YYNGEE. The V and J genes are TRBV9 and TRBJ2-6; a weak D match, TRBD2 (5 bases). This clonotype was obtained from a man in his forties in good health. Sequencing input: blood. This CDR3 is CASSINLASGANVLTF. The CDR3 DNA follows: TGTGCCAGCAGCATCAACCTAGCTTCCGGGGCCAACGTCCTGACTTTC. Looking up the rest from reference TRBV9 and TRBJ2-6 gives the full variable domain: DSGVTQTPKHLITATGQRVTLRCSPRSGDLSVYWYQQSLDQGLQFLIQYYNGEERAKGNILERFSAQQFPDLHSELNLSSLELGDSALYFCASSINLASGANVLTFGAGSRLTVL.